This T cell receptor beta chain originates from a study of prognosis after radiotherapy for stage I lung cancer. Overall study: The authors enrolled stage I non-small cell lung cancer patients between April 2018 and January 2019. As radiotherapy, SBRT was administered in 3 to 5 fractions with a biologically effective dose of at least 100 Gy.

This clonotype was seen ten or more times. What it binds is unknown. At one of its ends the junction is not consistent with the germline gene, which may arise from a read error. CDR3 of TCR beta was amplified from genomic DNA via a two-round multiplex PCR. Amplification in first-round PCR relied on primers specific to each TRBV and TRBJ gene. Each CDR3 protein is one row after TCRdb ran MiXCR on the multiplex PCR reads. The sample has more than 13,000 distinct CDR3 sequences, approximately 30% seen once. The V gene's germline CDR1 is SGHRS and CDR2 YFSETQ. CDR3 length equals 15 residues. Overall study findings and caveats: Clone counts measured for unique TCRs fell after stereotactic body radiation therapy, median roughly 9,900 versus 7,200. Reduced Shannon entropy following stereotactic body radiation therapy was recorded in patients who developed distant metastases.

The sample consisted of PBMCs, taken before or after stereotactic body radiation therapy (not recorded which). The TCR sequence derives from a donor over 45 with non-small cell lung cancer. V usage is TRBV5-1 and J usage is TRBJ2-7; TRBD1 matches 10 bases. The DNA for the CDR3 is TGCGTCAGCAGCTTAGCCGGGACAGGGGCCTACGAGCAGTACTTC. Residues: CVSSLAGTGAYEQYF.